The rows below give T cell receptor beta chains drawn from one sample of a study of CD8 T cells in ankylosing spondylitis. In TCRdb, the 5' RACE reads were re-called with MiXCR into one record per CDR3 protein. Of 750,000 to 850,000 distinct CDR3 sequences in the sample, about 11% were seen once. The sequencing sample was made of blood, either unsorted or a sorted T cell fraction (not recorded which). The receptors here all came from a male donor with ankylosing spondylitis. The CDR3 runs from the conserved cysteine through the conserved F or W. D genes are given only for firm matches. Size is stated for part of the rows, as once, few or many counts, or as a class when the clone is expanded.

abundance	len	v_gene	d_gene	j_gene	CDR3nt	CDR3aa
many	14	TRBV15	-	TRBJ2-5	TGTGCCACCAGCAGAGGAGGGGGGCAAGAGACCCAGTACTTC	CATSRGGGQETQYF
-	15	TRBV5-1	TRBD1	TRBJ2-4	TGCGCCAGCAGCTTGGTGTGGGGACAGCGAAACATTCAGTACTTC	CASSLVWGQRNIQYF
few	16	TRBV7-7	TRBD1	TRBJ2-3	TGTGCTAGCAGCTTAGGACAGGAGGTACATACAGATACGCAGTATTTT	CASSLGQEVHTDTQYF
few	15	TRBV20-1	TRBD2	TRBJ2-5	TGCAGTGCTAGCCCCTTTAGCGGGGGGAAGGAGACCCAGTACTTC	CSASPFSGGKETQYF
-	13	TRBV20-1	-	TRBJ1-2	TGCAGTGCTAGTCATCTGGGCAGGGATGGCTACACCTTC	CSASHLGRDGYTF
-	13	TRBV7-9	TRBD2	TRBJ2-3	TGTGCCAGCAGCGCGCAGGGAGGGAATACGCAGTATTTT	CASSAQGGNTQYF
few	14	TRBV5-1	-	TRBJ1-1	TGCGCCAGCAGCCTGGACGTCAAGAACACTGAAGCTTTCTTT	CASSLDVKNTEAFF
many	14	TRBV20-1	-	TRBJ2-5	TGCAGTGCTAGAGATTCAGGGTGGAGAGAGACCCAGTACTTC	CSARDSGWRETQYF
-	13	TRBV20-1	-	TRBJ1-5	TGCAGTGCTAGAGATAACCGCAATCAGCCCCAGCATTTT	CSARDNRNQPQHF
many	15	TRBV6-1	-	TRBJ2-6	TGTGCCAGCAGCCCTTATTTCTCTGGGGCCAACGTCCTGACTTTC	CASSPYFSGANVLTF
few	15	TRBV4-3	-	TRBJ2-3	TGCGCCAGCAGCCAAAGGATAAGAGGAGAAGATACGCAGTATTTT	CASSQRIRGEDTQYF
few	16	TRBV7-8	TRBD2	TRBJ2-1	TGTGCCAGCAGCTCCTTCAGACTAGCGGGAGCGGGGGAGCAGTTCTTC	CASSSFRLAGAGEQFF
-	14	TRBV7-3	-	TRBJ2-1	TGTGCCAGCAGATCTGGACTATTTTCAAATGAGCAGTTCTTC	CASRSGLFSNEQFF
-	16	TRBV20-1	TRBD1	TRBJ1-5	TGCAGTGCTAGAGCTTCACAGGGGTTGAGCAATCAGCCCCAGCATTTT	CSARASQGLSNQPQHF
few	14	TRBV6-5	TRBD1	TRBJ2-4	TGTGCCAGCAGTTACTCCGGGACAGTAAACATTCAGTACTTC	CASSYSGTVNIQYF
many	12	TRBV12-3/TRBV12-4	-	TRBJ2-1	TGTGCCTCTGGTGGCTCCTACAATGAGCAGTTCTTC	CASGGSYNEQFF
-	15	TRBV20-1	TRBD2	TRBJ2-1	TGCAGTGCTAGAGATGGGCAGCGGGGGGACAATGAGCAGTTCTTC	CSARDGQRGDNEQFF
-	16	TRBV20-1	-	TRBJ1-4	TGCAGCGCTCCGTCCGGGACACCCTCGGCTAATGAAAAACTGTTTTTT	CSAPSGTPSANEKLFF
-	15	TRBV5-1	-	TRBJ1-6	TGCGCCAGCAGCTTGGAGGGTGTCTATAATTCACCCCTCCACTTT	CASSLEGVYNSPLHF
-	15	TRBV20-1	-	TRBJ2-3	TGCAGTGCACCACCCGACGGACAGAGCACAGATACGCAGTATTTT	CSAPPDGQSTDTQYF
few	12	TRBV5-6	-	TRBJ2-7	TGTGCCAGCAGCTTGAATACTGACGAGCAGTACTTC	CASSLNTDEQYF
few	16	TRBV6-1	-	TRBJ2-3	TGTGCCACCCTCCCCCTTTTTTCGGGGACCACAGATACGCAGTATTTT	CATLPLFSGTTDTQYF
few	13	TRBV10-3	-	TRBJ2-7	TGTGCCATCAAGGAAGGAGGGGGCGCGGGGCAGTACTTC	CAIKEGGGAGQYF
many	15	TRBV5-1	-	TRBJ2-7	TGCGCCAGCAGCTATCAGGGGTCCTTCTCCTACGAGCAGTACTTC	CASSYQGSFSYEQYF
few	16	TRBV18	TRBD2	TRBJ2-2	TGTGCCAGCTCACTTGGACTAGCGGGAGTAAACGGGGAGCTGTTTTTT	CASSLGLAGVNGELFF
-	13	TRBV7-6	-	TRBJ1-2	TGTGCCAGCAGCAAGACAGGTTTTTATGGCTACACCTTC	CASSKTGFYGYTF
few	14	TRBV4-3	-	TRBJ1-1	TGCGCCAGCAGCCAAGATGAGTATGGCACTGAAGCTTTCTTT	CASSQDEYGTEAFF
many	15	TRBV7-2	-	TRBJ2-7	TGTGCCAGCAGCTTATCGGCAGGGGGGTCCTACGAGCAGTACTTC	CASSLSAGGSYEQYF
few	12	TRBV5-5	-	TRBJ1-6	TGTGCCAGCAGCTTCCTACGAACGACCCTCCACTTT	CASSFLRTTLHF
many	15	TRBV7-9	-	TRBJ1-2	TGTGCCAGCAGCTTCTATAACGGAAAAAGGGAAGGCTACACCTTC	CASSFYNGKREGYTF
-	14	TRBV7-2	-	TRBJ2-7	TGTGCCAGCACCTTCGCGACGGGTGACTACGAGCAGTACTTC	CASTFATGDYEQYF
-	17	TRBV5-1	TRBD2	TRBJ2-1	TGCGCCAGCAGCCTACGACTAGCGGGTCCCAACTACAATGAGCAGTTCTTC	CASSLRLAGPNYNEQFF
-	15	TRBV9	TRBD2	TRBJ2-7	TGTGCCAGCAGCGCTTCTAGCGGGAGGGCGGGCGAGCAGTACTTC	CASSASSGRAGEQYF
-	17	TRBV5-1	-	TRBJ2-1	TGCGCCAGCAGCTTGGTAGGAAGTCCAGGTAACTACAATGAGCAGTTCTTC	CASSLVGSPGNYNEQFF
many	15	TRBV5-1	-	TRBJ2-1	TGCGCCAGCAGCTTCGTAGGTAACTCCTACAATGAGCAGTTCTTC	CASSFVGNSYNEQFF
few	14	TRBV7-9	TRBD1	TRBJ1-5	TGTGCCAGCAGCAAACAGGGGACGGATCAGCCCCAGCATTTT	CASSKQGTDQPQHF
-	15	TRBV9	-	TRBJ2-1	TGTGCCAGCAGCCCACAGGGTAAAACCTACAATGAGCAGTTCTTC	CASSPQGKTYNEQFF
few	13	TRBV7-9	-	TRBJ2-3	TGTGCCAGCAGCTTCTCCGACCGGGATACGCAGTATTTT	CASSFSDRDTQYF
-	11	TRBV29-1	-	TRBJ2-7	TGCAGCGTTGCAAAACAGTTCGAGCAGTACTTC	CSVAKQFEQYF
many	13	TRBV7-9	-	TRBJ1-2	TGTGCCAGCAGCTTATTGACAGACTATGGCTACACCTTC	CASSLLTDYGYTF
few	14	TRBV20-1	TRBD2	TRBJ2-1	TGCAGTGCTGGCGGGGGGGCGTTCTACAATGAGCAGTTCTTC	CSAGGGAFYNEQFF
-	14	TRBV7-2	-	TRBJ2-5	TGTGCCAGCAGTTTCGGCCGGGTCCAAGAGACCCAGTACTTC	CASSFGRVQETQYF
-	13	TRBV6-4	-	TRBJ1-1	TGTGCCAGCAGTGAGGAGGGAGGAACTGAAGCTTTCTTT	CASSEEGGTEAFF
-	14	TRBV6-1	-	TRBJ2-3	TGTGCCACGCGCAGGGGTGTCAGCACAGATACGCAGTATTTT	CATRRGVSTDTQYF
few	16	TRBV6-2/TRBV6-3	TRBD1	TRBJ2-7	TGTGCCAGCAGGAACAGGGGATCCCAGACCTTCTACGAGCAGTACTTC	CASRNRGSQTFYEQYF
few	14	TRBV5-6	-	TRBJ2-3	TGTGCCAGCAGCTTCCCCAGGGAGGAAGATACGCAGTATTTT	CASSFPREEDTQYF
many	12	TRBV20-1	-	TRBJ2-2	TGCAGTGCTAGAGCCTTTCCCGGGGAGCTGTTTTTT	CSARAFPGELFF
-	16	TRBV6-1	-	TRBJ2-3	TGTGCCAGCAGTCGGTGGACTGGAATTAGCACAGATACGCAGTATTTT	CASSRWTGISTDTQYF
-	15	TRBV18	-	TRBJ2-3	TGTGCCAGCTCACCCGAGGCAGGGGTTTTAGATACGCAGTATTTT	CASSPEAGVLDTQYF
-	14	TRBV3-1	-	TRBJ2-3	TGTGCCAGCAGCCCTACCACCGAGGGAGATACGCAGTATTTT	CASSPTTEGDTQYF
many	15	TRBV15	TRBD1	TRBJ2-7	TGTGCCACCAGCAAAGAGACAGGGGGCTCCTACGAGCAGTACTTC	CATSKETGGSYEQYF
few	14	TRBV5-5	-	TRBJ2-5	TGTGCCAGCAGCTTGGCGGGGGATCGGGAGACCCAGTACTTC	CASSLAGDRETQYF
many	17	TRBV29-1	TRBD2	TRBJ2-1	TGCAGCGCCCGGAGGGGACTAGCGGGATATAGGAACAATGAGCAGTTCTTC	CSARRGLAGYRNNEQFF
few	13	TRBV10-3	-	TRBJ2-1	TGTGCCACTCAGGGGGGGCAGTACAATGAGCAGTTCTTC	CATQGGQYNEQFF
-	14	TRBV7-2	-	TRBJ2-2	TGTGCCAGCAGCTTGAGGAGAAATTCCGGGGAGCTGTTTTTT	CASSLRRNSGELFF
many	12	TRBV20-1	-	TRBJ2-3	TGCAGTGCTACCAGGGTGGAGAATACGCAGTATTTT	CSATRVENTQYF
few	13	TRBV19	TRBD1	TRBJ2-3	TGTGCCAGTAGTCAGGGGGAGACAGATACGCAGTATTTT	CASSQGETDTQYF
few	11	TRBV20-1	-	TRBJ1-2	TGCAGTCGTAGCCCGGGGAGCGGCTACACCTTC	CSRSPGSGYTF
-	14	TRBV5-6	-	TRBJ1-2	TGTGCCAGCAGCACCAGCGGGGGGCGAGACGGCTACACCTTC	CASSTSGGRDGYTF